This TCR beta chain was profiled in a study of identical twins. Unique molecular identifiers were present on cDNA, and template switching added a universal primer site. Each CDR3 protein gets one entry after TCRdb re-called the 5' RACE reads with MiXCR. The sample has around 1.7 million distinct CDR3 sequences, under 35% seen once. Germline-derived CDR1 and CDR2 are LNHNV and YYDKDF (reference sequence). With 1 base clipped from V and 2 bases from J, the junction kept 0 bases outside the gene matches. The CDR3 runs to 14 residues. In its sample, this clonotype was seen a few times. What it recognizes is unknown. Study-wide results and caveats: There were fewer insertions in abundant cord blood beta clonotypes, but memory repertoires showed no such pattern.

This receptor was identified in a newborn girl in good health. Sequenced sample: cord blood. The V and J genes are TRBV15 and TRBJ2-5, with TRBD2 identical over 8 bases. This CDR3 reads CATSRGGGQETQYF. The CDR3 nucleotides are TGTGCCACCAGCAGAGGCGGGGGGCAAGAGACCCAGTACTTC.